The sample holds a few counts of the clone carrying this TCR beta chain. These data belong to a study of identical twins. V dropped 4 bases and J dropped 0 bases, with 16 bases sitting between them. Looked up from germline, CDR1 is MNHNS and CDR2 is SASEGT. The CDR3 covers 16 residues. Carrying unique molecular identifiers, the cDNA also gained a universal primer site through template switching. TCRdb fed the 5' RACE reads into MiXCR, producing one record per CDR3 protein. The data contain fewer than 800,000 distinct CDR3 sequences, about 7.6% of them singletons. A further study also used this sample, focusing on yellow fever vaccine responses in identical twins.

Sequenced material: PBMCs. The clonotype comes from a woman between 18 and 29 years old in good health. The gene calls are TRBV6-1 and TRBJ2-7; D possibly corresponds to TRBD2 (7 bases). The CDR3 region is CASSGGRTGSSYEQYF. CDR3 coding DNA: TGTGCCAGCAGTGGCGGGAGAACAGGGAGCTCCTACGAGCAGTACTTC.